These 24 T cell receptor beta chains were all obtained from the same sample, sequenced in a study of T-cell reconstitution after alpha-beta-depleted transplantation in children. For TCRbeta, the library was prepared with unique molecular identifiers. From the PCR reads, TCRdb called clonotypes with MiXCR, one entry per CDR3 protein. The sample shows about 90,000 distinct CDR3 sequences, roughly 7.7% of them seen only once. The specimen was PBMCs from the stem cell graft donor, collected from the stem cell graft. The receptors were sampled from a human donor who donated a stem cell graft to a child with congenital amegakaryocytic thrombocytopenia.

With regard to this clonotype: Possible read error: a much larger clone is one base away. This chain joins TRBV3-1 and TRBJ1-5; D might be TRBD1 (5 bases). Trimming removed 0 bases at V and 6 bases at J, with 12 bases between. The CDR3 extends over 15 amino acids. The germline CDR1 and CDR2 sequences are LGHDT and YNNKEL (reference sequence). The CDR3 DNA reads TGTGCCAGCAGCCAAGATCTCGGGGGAGGTCAGCCCCAGCATTTT. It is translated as CASSQDLGGGQPQHF. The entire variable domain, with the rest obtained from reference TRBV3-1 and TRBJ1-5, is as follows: DTAVSQTPKYLVTQMGNDKSIKCEQNLGHDTMYWYKQDSKKFLKIMFSYNNKELIINETVPNRFSPKSPDKAHLNLHINSLELGDSAVYFCASSQDLGGGQPQHFGDGTRLSIL.

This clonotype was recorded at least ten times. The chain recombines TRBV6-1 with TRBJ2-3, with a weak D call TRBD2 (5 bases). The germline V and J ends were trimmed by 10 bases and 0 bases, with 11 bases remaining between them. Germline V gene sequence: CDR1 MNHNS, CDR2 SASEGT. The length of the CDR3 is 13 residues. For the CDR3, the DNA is TGTGCCACGACGGAGGCGAGCACAGATACGCAGTATTTT. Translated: CATTEASTDTQYF.

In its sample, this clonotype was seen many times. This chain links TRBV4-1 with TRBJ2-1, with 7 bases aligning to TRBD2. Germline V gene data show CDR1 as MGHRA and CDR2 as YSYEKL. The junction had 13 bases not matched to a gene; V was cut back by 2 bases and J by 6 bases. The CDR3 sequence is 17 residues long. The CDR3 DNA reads TGCGCCAGCAGCCAACTGCTGCGGCGGGAGTATAGCAATGAGCAGTTCTTC. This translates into CASSQLLRREYSNEQFF.

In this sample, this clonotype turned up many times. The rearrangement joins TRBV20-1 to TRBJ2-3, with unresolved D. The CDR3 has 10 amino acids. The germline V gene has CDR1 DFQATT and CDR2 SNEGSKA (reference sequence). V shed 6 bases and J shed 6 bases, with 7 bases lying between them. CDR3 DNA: TGCAGTGCCCGGGTGGATACGCAGTATTTT. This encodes CSARVDTQYF.

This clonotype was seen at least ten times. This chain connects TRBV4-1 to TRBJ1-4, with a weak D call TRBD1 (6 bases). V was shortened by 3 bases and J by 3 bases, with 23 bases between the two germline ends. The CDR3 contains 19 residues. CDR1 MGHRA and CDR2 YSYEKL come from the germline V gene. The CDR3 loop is CASSQTPGTPNGANEKLFF. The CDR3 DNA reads TGCGCCAGCAGCCAGACTCCCGGGACACCAAATGGGGCTAATGAAAAACTGTTTTTT.

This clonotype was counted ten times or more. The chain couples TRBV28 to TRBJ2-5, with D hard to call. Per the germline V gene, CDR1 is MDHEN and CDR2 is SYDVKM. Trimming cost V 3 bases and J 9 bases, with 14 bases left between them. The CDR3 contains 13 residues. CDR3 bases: TGTGCCAGCAGTTTTGGCGTGGGTGGGGCCCAGTACTTC. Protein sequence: CASSFGVGGAQYF.

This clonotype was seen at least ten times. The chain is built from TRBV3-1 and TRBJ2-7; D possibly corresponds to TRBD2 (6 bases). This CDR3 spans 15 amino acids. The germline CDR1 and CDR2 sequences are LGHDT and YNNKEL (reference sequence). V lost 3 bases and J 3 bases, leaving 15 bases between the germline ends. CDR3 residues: CASSQALREFYEQYF. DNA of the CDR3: TGTGCCAGCAGCCAGGCCCTCCGGGAGTTCTACGAGCAGTACTTC.

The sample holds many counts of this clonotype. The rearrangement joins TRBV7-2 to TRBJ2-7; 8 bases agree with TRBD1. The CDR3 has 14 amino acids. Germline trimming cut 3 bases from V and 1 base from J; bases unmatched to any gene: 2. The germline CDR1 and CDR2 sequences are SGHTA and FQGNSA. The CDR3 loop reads CASSLGQASYEQYF. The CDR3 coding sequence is TGTGCCAGCAGCTTGGGACAGGCTTCCTACGAGCAGTACTTC. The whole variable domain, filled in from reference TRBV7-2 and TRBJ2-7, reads GAGVSQSPSNKVTEKGKDVELRCDPISGHTALYWYRQSLGQGLEFLIYFQGNSAPDKSGLPSDRFSAERTGGSVSTLTIQRTQQEDSAVYLCASSLGQASYEQYFGPGTRLTVT.

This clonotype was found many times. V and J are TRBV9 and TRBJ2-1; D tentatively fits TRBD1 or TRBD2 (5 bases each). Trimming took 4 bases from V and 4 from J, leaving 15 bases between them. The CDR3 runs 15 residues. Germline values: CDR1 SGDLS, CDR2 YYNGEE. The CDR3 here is CASSPGRASYNEQFF. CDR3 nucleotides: TGTGCCAGCAGCCCAGGGCGGGCTAGTTACAATGAGCAGTTCTTC.

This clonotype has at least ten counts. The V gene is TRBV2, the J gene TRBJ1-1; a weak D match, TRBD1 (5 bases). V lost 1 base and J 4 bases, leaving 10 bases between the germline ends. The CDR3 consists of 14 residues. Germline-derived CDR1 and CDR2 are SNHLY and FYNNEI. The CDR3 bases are TGTGCCAGCAGTGAAGGGGGGGGGATCACTGAAGCTTTCTTT. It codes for CASSEGGGITEAFF.

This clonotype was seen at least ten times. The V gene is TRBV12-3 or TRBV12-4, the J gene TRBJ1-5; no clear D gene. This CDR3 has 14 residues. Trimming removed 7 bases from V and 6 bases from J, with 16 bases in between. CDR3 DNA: TGTGCCAGCAACTTTTTAGGACCTGTTCAGCCCCAGCATTTT. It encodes CASNFLGPVQPQHF.

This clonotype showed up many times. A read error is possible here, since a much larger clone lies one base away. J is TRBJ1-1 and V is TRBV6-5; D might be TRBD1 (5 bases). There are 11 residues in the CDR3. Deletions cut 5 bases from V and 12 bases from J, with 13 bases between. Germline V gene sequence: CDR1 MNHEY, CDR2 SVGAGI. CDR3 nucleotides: TGTGCCAGCAGTCACGGGGCGGGAACTTTCTTT. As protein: CASSHGAGTFF.

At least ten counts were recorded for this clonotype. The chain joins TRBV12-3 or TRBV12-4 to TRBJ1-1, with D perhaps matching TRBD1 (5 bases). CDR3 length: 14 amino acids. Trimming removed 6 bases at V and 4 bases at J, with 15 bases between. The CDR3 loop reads CASSSWGGITEAFF. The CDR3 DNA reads TGTGCCAGCAGCTCCTGGGGGGGAATCACTGAAGCTTTCTTT.

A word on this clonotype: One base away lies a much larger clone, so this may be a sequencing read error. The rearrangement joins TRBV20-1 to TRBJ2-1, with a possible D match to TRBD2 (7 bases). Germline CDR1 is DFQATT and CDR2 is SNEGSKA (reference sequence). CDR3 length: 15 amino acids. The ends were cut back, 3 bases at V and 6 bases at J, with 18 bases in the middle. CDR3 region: CSASIGGGAPNEQFF. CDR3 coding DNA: TGCAGTGCTAGTATAGGGGGGGGGGCGCCCAATGAGCAGTTCTTC.

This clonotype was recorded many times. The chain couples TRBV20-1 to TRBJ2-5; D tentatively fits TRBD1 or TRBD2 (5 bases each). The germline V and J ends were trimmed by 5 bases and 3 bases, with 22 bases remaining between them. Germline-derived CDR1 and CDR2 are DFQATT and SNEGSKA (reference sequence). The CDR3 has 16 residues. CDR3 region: CSASPRSRVREETQYF. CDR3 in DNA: TGCAGTGCTTCCCCTCGGTCCAGGGTGAGGGAAGAGACCCAGTACTTC.

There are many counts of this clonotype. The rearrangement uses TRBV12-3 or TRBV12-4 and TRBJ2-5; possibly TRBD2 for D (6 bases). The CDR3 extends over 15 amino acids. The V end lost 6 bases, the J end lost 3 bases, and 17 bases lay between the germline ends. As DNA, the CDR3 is TGTGCCAGCAGCCTGGGGGGAATGGCGGAAGAGACCCAGTACTTC. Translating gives CASSLGGMAEETQYF.

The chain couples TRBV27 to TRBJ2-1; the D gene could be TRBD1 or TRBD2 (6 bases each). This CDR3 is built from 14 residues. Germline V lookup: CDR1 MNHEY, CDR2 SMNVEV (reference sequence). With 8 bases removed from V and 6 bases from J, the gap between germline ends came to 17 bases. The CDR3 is CASRARGEGNEQFF. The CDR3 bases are TGTGCCAGCCGTGCAAGGGGGGAAGGCAATGAGCAGTTCTTC.

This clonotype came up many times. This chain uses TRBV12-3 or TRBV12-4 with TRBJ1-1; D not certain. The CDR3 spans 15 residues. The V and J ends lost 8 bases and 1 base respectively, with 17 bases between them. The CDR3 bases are TGTGCCAGCCGAGATAGGAAGGGTACGAACACTGAAGCTTTCTTT. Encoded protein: CASRDRKGTNTEAFF.

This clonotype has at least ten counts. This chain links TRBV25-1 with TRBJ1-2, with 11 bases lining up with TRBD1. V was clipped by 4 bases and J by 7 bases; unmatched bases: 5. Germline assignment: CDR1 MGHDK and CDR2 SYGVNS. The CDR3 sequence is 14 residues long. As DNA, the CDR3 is TGTGCCAGCAGTGCCTCCGGGACAGGGGGTGGCTACACCTTC. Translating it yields CASSASGTGGGYTF.

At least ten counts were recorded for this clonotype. The CDR3 protein is CAISDGVSYNEQFF. The CDR3 coding sequence is TGTGCCATCAGTGACGGGGTTTCCTACAATGAGCAGTTCTTC. This chain joins TRBV10-3 and TRBJ2-1, with a tentative D call TRBD2 (5 bases). The length of the CDR3 is 14 residues. Trimming left V 3 bases short and J 1 base short, with 7 bases between. Germline loops: CDR1 ENHRY, CDR2 SYGVKD.

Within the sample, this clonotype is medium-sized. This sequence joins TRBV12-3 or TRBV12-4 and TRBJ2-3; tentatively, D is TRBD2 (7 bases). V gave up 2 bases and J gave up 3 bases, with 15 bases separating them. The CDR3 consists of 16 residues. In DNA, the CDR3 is TGTGCCAGCAGTTTATGGGGGGGGGCGAGGACAGATACGCAGTATTTT. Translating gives CASSLWGGARTDTQYF.

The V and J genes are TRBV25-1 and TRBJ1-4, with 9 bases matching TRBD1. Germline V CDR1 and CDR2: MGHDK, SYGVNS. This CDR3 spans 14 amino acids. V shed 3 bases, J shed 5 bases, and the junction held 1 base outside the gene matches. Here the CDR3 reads CASSDGQGNEKLFF. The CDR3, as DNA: TGTGCCAGCAGTGATGGACAGGGGAATGAAAAACTGTTTTTT.

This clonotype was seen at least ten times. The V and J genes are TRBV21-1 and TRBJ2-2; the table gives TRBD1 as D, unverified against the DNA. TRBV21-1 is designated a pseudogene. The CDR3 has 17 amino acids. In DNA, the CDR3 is TGTGCCAGCAGCAGCGCTTGGGCGATCTCGAACACCGGGGAGCTGTTTTTT. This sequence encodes CASSSAWAISNTGELFF.

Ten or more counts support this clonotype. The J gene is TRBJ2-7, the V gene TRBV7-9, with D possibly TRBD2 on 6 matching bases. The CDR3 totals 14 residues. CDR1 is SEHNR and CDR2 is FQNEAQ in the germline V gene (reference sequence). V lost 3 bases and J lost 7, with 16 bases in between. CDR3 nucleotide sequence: TGTGCCAGCAGCTTGGGTTCTAGCGTCGGGGAGCAGTACTTC. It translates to CASSLGSSVGEQYF.